What follows describes a single T cell receptor (beta chain). Its antigen is undetermined. This sample is drawn from a study of blood T cells in healthy people across ages. The study's findings and limits: Naive CD4+ cell counts and diversity both ran higher in long-lived than in aged donors.

V was pared by 0 bases and J by 0 bases, with 10 bases of the junction left unmatched. Looked up from germline, CDR1 is SGDLS and CDR2 is YYNGEE. There are 19 residues in the CDR3. A sample-barcoded 5' primer and a J-beta primer mix were used in a second PCR of roughly 7 to 11 cycles. A single record per CDR3 protein comes from TCRdb applying MiXCR to the 5' RACE reads. This sample has about 1.6 million distinct CDR3 sequences, with roughly a third found just once. The genes are TRBV9 and TRBJ2-5; 11 positions agree with TRBD2. The sample taken for sequencing was blood. The origin of this receptor is a woman aged 25 to 39 in good health. The CDR3 sequence: CASSVGPLAGGLYQETQYF. The CDR3 DNA reads TGTGCCAGCAGCGTAGGCCCCCTAGCGGGAGGATTGTACCAAGAGACCCAGTACTTC.